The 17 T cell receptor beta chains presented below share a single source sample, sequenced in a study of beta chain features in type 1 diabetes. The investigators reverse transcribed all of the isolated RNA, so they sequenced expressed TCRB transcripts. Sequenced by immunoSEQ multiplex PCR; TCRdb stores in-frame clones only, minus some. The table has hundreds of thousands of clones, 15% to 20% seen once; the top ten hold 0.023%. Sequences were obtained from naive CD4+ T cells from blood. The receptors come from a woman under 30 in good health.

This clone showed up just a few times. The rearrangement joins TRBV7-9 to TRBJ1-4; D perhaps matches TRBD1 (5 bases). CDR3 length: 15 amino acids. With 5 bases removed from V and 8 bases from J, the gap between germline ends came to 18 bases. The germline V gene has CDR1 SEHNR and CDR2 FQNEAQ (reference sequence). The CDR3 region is CASSPRRGPGEKLFF. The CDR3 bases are TGTGCCAGCAGCCCCCGGAGGGGCCCGGGGGAAAAACTGTTTTTT.

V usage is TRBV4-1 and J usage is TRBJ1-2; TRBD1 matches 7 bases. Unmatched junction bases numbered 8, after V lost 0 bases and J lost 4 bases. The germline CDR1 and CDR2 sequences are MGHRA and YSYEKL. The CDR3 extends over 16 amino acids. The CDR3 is CASSQDEQGGTYGYTF. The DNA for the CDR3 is TGCGCCAGCAGCCAAGATGAGCAGGGGGGTACCTATGGCTACACCTTC.

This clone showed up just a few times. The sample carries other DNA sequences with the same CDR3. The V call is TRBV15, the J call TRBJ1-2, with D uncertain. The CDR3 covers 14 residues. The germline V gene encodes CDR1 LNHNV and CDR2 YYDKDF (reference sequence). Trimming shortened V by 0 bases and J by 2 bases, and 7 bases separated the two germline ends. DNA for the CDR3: TGTGCCACCAGCAGAGATCCGGGGAACTATGGCTACACCTTC. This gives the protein CATSRDPGNYGYTF.

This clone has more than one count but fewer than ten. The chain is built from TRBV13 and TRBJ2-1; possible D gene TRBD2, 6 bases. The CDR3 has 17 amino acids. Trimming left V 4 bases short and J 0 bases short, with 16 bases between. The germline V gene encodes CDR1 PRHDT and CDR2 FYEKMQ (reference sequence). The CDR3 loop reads CASSSEGLSSSYNEQFF. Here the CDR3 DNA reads TGTGCCAGCAGCTCAGAGGGACTCTCCTCCTCCTACAATGAGCAGTTCTTC.

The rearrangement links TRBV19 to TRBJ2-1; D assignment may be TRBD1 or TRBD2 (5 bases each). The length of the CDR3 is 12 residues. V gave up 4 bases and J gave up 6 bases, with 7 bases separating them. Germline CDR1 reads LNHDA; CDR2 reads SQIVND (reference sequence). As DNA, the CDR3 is TGTGCCAGTAGTAAGGGGAGCAATGAGCAGTTCTTC. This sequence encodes CASSKGSNEQFF.

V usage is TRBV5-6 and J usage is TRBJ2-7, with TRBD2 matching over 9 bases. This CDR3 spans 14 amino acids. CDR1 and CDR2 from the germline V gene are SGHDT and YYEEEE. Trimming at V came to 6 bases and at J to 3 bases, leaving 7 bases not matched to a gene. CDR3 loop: CASKRGLANYEQYF. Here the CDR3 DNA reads TGTGCCAGCAAGCGAGGACTAGCGAACTACGAGCAGTACTTC.

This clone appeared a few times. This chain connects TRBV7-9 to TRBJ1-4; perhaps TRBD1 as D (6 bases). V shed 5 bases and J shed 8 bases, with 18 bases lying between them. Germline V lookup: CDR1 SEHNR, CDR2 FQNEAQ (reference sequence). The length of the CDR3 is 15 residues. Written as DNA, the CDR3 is TGTGCCAGCAGCGTGCACGAGGGGGAGCGAGAAAAACTGTTTTTT. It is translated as CASSVHEGEREKLFF.

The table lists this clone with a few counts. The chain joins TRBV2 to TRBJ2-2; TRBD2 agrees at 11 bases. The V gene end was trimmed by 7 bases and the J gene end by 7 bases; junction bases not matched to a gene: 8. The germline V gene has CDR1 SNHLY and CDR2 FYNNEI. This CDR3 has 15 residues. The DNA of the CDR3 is TGTGCCAGCAACCGGGCTAGCGGGGGGATCGGGGAGCTGTTTTTT. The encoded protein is CASNRASGGIGELFF. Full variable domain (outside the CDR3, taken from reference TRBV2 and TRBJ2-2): EPEVTQTPSHQVTQMGQEVILRCVPISNHLYFYWYRQILGQKVEFLVSFYNNEISEKSEIFDDQFSVERPDGSNFTLKIRSTKLEDSAMYFCASNRASGGIGELFFGEGSRLTVL.

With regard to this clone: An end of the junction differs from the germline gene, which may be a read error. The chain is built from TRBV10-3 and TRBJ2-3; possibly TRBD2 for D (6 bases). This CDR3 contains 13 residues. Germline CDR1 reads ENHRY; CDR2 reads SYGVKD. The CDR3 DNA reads TGTGCCAGCAGTGGGACTTCCCGAGATACGCAGTATTTT. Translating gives CASSGTSRDTQYF.

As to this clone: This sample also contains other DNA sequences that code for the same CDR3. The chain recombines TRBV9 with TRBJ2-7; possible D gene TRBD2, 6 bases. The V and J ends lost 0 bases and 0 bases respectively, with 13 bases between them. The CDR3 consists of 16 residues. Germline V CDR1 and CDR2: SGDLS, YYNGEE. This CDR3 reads CASSVDGGTGSYEQYF. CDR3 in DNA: TGTGCCAGCAGCGTAGACGGCGGGACTGGCTCCTACGAGCAGTACTTC. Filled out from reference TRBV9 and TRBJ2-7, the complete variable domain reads DSGVTQTPKHLITATGQRVTLRCSPRSGDLSVYWYQQSLDQGLQFLIQYYNGEERAKGNILERFSAQQFPDLHSELNLSSLELGDSALYFCASSVDGGTGSYEQYFGPGTRLTVT.

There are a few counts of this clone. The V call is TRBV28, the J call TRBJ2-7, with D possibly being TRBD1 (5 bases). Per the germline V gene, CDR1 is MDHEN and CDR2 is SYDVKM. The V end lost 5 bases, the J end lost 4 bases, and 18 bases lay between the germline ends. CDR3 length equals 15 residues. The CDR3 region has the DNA TGTGCCAGCAGTAGACAGTTTTTGGGAATTTACGAGCAGTACTTC. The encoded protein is CASSRQFLGIYEQYF.

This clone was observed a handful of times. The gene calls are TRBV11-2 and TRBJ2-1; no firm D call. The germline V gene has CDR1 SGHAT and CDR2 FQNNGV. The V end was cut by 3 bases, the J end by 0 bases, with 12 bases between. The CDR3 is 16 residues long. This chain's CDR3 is CASSLARKSSYNEQFF. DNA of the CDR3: TGTGCCAGCAGCTTGGCGCGGAAGAGCTCCTACAATGAGCAGTTCTTC. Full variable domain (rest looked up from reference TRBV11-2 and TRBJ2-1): EAGVAQSPRYKIIEKRQSVAFWCNPISGHATLYWYQQILGQGPKLLIQFQNNGVVDDSQLPKDRFSAERLKGVDSTLKIQPAKLEDSAVYLCASSLARKSSYNEQFFGPGTRLTVL.

The CDR3 DNA sequence: TGTGCCAGCAGTTTAAACGGGGCCAACGTCCTGACTTTC. It yields the protein CASSLNGANVLTF. The chain uses TRBV28 and TRBJ2-6; D unclear. Deletions cut 2 bases from V and 4 bases from J, with 3 bases between. The CDR3 runs to 13 residues. Germline V gene sequence: CDR1 MDHEN, CDR2 SYDVKM. Full variable domain (rest looked up from reference TRBV28 and TRBJ2-6): DVKVTQSSRYLVKRTGEKVFLECVQDMDHENMFWYRQDPGLGLRLIYFSYDVKMKEKGDIPEGYSVSREKKERFSLILESASTNQTSMYLCASSLNGANVLTFGAGSRLTVL.

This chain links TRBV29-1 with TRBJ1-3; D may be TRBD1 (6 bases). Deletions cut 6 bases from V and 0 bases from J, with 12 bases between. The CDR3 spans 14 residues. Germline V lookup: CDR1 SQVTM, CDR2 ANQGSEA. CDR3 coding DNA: TGCAGCGTCCTCGACAGGAGCTCTGGAAACACCATATATTTT. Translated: CSVLDRSSGNTIYF.

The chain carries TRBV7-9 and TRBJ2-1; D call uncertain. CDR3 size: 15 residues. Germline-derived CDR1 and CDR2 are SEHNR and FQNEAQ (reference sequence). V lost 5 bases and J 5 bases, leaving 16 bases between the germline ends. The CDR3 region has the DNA TGTGCCAGCAGCCTTCGGACCATAGGGCACAATGAGCAGTTCTTC. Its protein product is CASSLRTIGHNEQFF. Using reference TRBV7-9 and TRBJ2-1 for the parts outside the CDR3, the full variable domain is DTGVSQNPRHKITKRGQNVTFRCDPISEHNRLYWYRQTLGQGPEFLTYFQNEAQLEKSRLLSDRFSAERPKGSFSTLEIQRTEQGDSAMYLCASSLRTIGHNEQFFGPGTRLTVL.

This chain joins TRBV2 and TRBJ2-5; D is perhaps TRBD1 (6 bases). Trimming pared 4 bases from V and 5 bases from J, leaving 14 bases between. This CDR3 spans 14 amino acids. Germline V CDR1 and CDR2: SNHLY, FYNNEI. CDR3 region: CASSGGTPLETQYF. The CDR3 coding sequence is TGTGCCAGCAGTGGGGGGACACCTCTGGAGACCCAGTACTTC.

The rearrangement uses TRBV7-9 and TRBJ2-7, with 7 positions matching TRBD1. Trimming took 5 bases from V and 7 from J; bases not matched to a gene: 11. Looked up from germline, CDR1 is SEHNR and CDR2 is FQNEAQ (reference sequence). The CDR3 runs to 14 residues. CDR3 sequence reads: CASSAQTGLREQYF. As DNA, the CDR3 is TGTGCCAGCAGCGCCCAGACAGGGTTGCGGGAGCAGTACTTC.